This T cell receptor beta chain was observed in a study of T cells in Graves' hyperthyroidism and ophthalmopathy. Whole-study findings and limits: With a median lead of approximately 6.4 months before onset, the model predicted ophthalmopathy.

Trimming stripped 3 bases from V and 1 base from J, with 12 bases between. CDR3 length equals 15 residues. Graves' hyperthyroidism qualified as stable when ophthalmopathy did not progress within 18 months. This clonotype was seen repeatedly, ten times or more. The antigen remains unidentified. Amplification targeted TCR beta CDR3 regions from RNA transcripts. With the HTBI primer set, the TCR CDR3 went through a first round of RT-PCR. TCRdb re-called the multiplex PCR reads with MiXCR, one entry per CDR3 protein. The sample has 380,000 or so distinct CDR3 sequences, about 19% seen once. Sequencing was done on a sample of blood. The chain combines TRBV12-3 or TRBV12-4 with TRBJ1-1; D not certain. The receptor comes from a woman between 18 and 29 years old with Graves' hyperthyroidism. The CDR3 DNA follows: TGTGCCAGCAGTTTTGGGCAGGCGAGGAACACTGAAGCTTTCTTT. It yields the protein CASSFGQARNTEAFF.